These 25 T cell receptor beta chains share one sample of origin, sequenced in a study of blood T cell repertoires in COVID-19. The method was immunoSEQ multiplex PCR; TCRdb's version includes in-frame clones alone and lacks a portion of them. The sample records 200,000 to 250,000 clones, approximately 80% being singletons. The specimen was PBMCs or T cells enriched from blood (not recorded which). These receptors all come from a man aged 30 to 45 with acute COVID-19.

The genes are TRBV9 and TRBJ2-1, with D perhaps TRBD2 (6 bases). Trimming left V 0 bases short and J 7 bases short, with 14 bases between. The CDR3 length is 15 residues. Germline V gene data show CDR1 as SGDLS and CDR2 as YYNGEE. The CDR3 sequence is CASSVATFGGNEQFF. CDR3 bases: TGTGCCAGCAGCGTAGCTACGTTTGGGGGGAATGAGCAGTTCTTC.

This chain uses TRBV29-1 with TRBJ2-5; 8 bases map to TRBD1. Germline V gene data show CDR1 as SQVTM and CDR2 as ANQGSEA. The CDR3 length is 15 residues. V gave up 4 bases and J gave up 5 bases; unmatched junction bases: 12. Here the CDR3 reads CSVVPWQGAWETQYF. The CDR3 DNA is TGCAGCGTTGTGCCATGGCAGGGGGCTTGGGAGACCCAGTACTTC.

The chain couples TRBV18 to TRBJ2-7; D remains unclear. Germline CDR1 KGHSH, CDR2 LQKENI. This CDR3 has 11 amino acids. Trimming removed 4 bases from V and 3 bases from J, with 4 bases in between. Here the CDR3 reads CASSLNYEQYF. The CDR3 DNA sequence: TGTGCCAGCTCACTAAACTACGAGCAGTACTTC.

This sequence joins TRBV4-1 and TRBJ2-2; 8 bases are shared with TRBD2. Unmatched junction bases numbered 16, after V lost 4 bases and J lost 3 bases. The CDR3 sequence is 19 residues long. The germline V gene has CDR1 MGHRA and CDR2 YSYEKL. CDR3: CASSRDLLGGGFYTGELFF. Here the CDR3 DNA reads TGCGCCAGCAGCCGAGACCTCCTCGGGGGGGGGTTTTACACCGGGGAGCTGTTTTTT.

The chain employs TRBV7-6 and TRBJ1-3; D remains ambiguous. Trimming cost V 5 bases and J 4 bases, with 15 bases left between them. From germline, CDR1 is SGHVS and CDR2 FNYEAQ. This CDR3 spans 15 amino acids. This CDR3 reads CASSPWSLGGNTIYF. CDR3 DNA: TGTGCCAGCAGCCCCTGGAGCCTTGGGGGAAACACCATATATTTT.

The chain combines TRBV3-1 (or the pseudogene TRBV3-2) with TRBJ2-1, with 7 nucleotides matching TRBD2. V gave up 4 bases and J gave up 5 bases; unmatched junction bases: 8. Germline V gives CDR1 LGHDT, CDR2 YNNKEL (reference sequence). The CDR3 contains 15 residues. CDR3 amino acids: CASSLGLAANNEQFF. The CDR3 nucleotides read TGTGCCAGCAGCCTGGGGCTAGCGGCAAACAATGAGCAGTTCTTC.

The rearrangement uses TRBV7-9 and TRBJ2-2, with 9 nucleotides matching TRBD1. The CDR3 has 18 residues. The trim removed 4 bases at V and 4 bases at J, leaving 13 bases unmatched. CDR1 and CDR2 from the germline V gene are SEHNR and FQNEAQ (reference sequence). Here the CDR3 reads CASSYGTGKGPVTGELFF. The CDR3 nucleotides are TGTGCCAGCAGCTATGGGACAGGGAAAGGTCCGGTCACCGGGGAGCTGTTTTTT.

This clone was seen once. The chain employs TRBV7-2 and TRBJ1-3, with a weak D call TRBD1 (6 bases). The CDR3 is made up of 15 amino acids. Germline CDR1 SGHTA, CDR2 FQGNSA. The V and J ends lost 9 bases and 0 bases respectively, with 15 bases between them. CDR3 loop: CASGQSELSGNTIYF. The CDR3 nucleotides are TGTGCCAGTGGACAGTCTGAACTCTCTGGAAACACCATATATTTT.

The chain joins TRBV24-1 to TRBJ2-3; D uncertain. The CDR3 runs to 13 residues. Germline CDR1 is KGHDR and CDR2 is SFDVKD. V shed 4 bases and J shed 10 bases, with 14 bases lying between them. The CDR3 sequence is CATSDPPEAAQYF. The DNA of the CDR3 is TGTGCCACCAGTGACCCTCCCGAAGCTGCGCAGTATTTT.

The chain employs TRBV5-1 and TRBJ2-7, with D uncertain. Trimming removed 1 base from V and 3 bases from J, with 5 bases in between. CDR3 length equals 12 residues. The V gene's germline CDR1 is SGHRS and CDR2 YFSETQ. The CDR3 sequence is CASSLPSYEQYF. DNA of the CDR3: TGCGCCAGCAGCTTGCCCAGCTACGAGCAGTACTTC.

The DNA of the CDR3 is TGTGCCAGCAGCTTGGCCGGAGGAGGCAATCAGCCCCAGCATTTT. Translating it yields CASSLAGGGNQPQHF. The J gene is TRBJ1-5, the V gene TRBV5-6, with no clear D. Germline values: CDR1 SGHDT, CDR2 YYEEEE. V was cut by 0 bases and J by 2 bases, with 9 bases left in between. The CDR3 has 15 residues.

The chain joins TRBV5-1 to TRBJ2-5; 7 bases are a match to TRBD2. Germline V CDR1 and CDR2: SGHRS, YFSETQ. The V segment lost 0 bases and the J segment 5 bases; nucleotides outside the gene matches: 4. The CDR3 is 14 residues long. The CDR3 sequence is CASSLAGTTETQYF. The CDR3, as DNA: TGCGCCAGCAGCTTGGCCGGGACTACTGAGACCCAGTACTTC.

V is TRBV7-9 and J is TRBJ2-4; a weak D match, TRBD1 (6 bases). This CDR3 is 15 amino acids long. In germline, CDR1 is SEHNR, CDR2 FQNEAQ (reference sequence). Trimming shortened V by 6 bases and J by 2 bases, and 14 bases separated the two germline ends. This chain's CDR3 is CASSSPGHTKNIQYF. The DNA for the CDR3 is TGTGCCAGCAGTTCGCCGGGACATACCAAAAACATTCAGTACTTC.

CDR3 residues: CARSGTKYEQYF. DNA for the CDR3: TGTGCCAGAAGCGGGACAAAATACGAGCAGTACTTC. This chain joins TRBV2 and TRBJ2-7, with TRBD2 as a possible D gene (7 bases). The germline V gene encodes CDR1 SNHLY and CDR2 FYNNEI. This CDR3 is 12 amino acids long. Trimming cost V 9 bases and J 4 bases, with 13 bases left between them.

The chain is built from TRBV7-6 and TRBJ2-5, with 8 bases fitting TRBD2. The CDR3 is 13 amino acids. CDR1 SGHVS and CDR2 FNYEAQ come from the germline V gene. V shed 6 bases, J shed 1 base, and the junction held 1 base outside the gene matches. The DNA of the CDR3 is TGTGCCAGCAGAGGACTAGCCCAAGAGACCCAGTACTTC. It encodes CASRGLAQETQYF. Full variable domain (rest looked up from reference TRBV7-6 and TRBJ2-5): GAGVSQSPRYKVTKRGQDVALRCDPISGHVSLYWYRQALGQGPEFLTYFNYEAQQDKSGLPNDRFSAERPEGSISTLTIQRTEQRDSAMYRCASRGLAQETQYFGPGTRLLVL.

The CDR3 sequence: CASSSEGAFTDTQYF. In DNA form, the CDR3 reads TGCGCCAGCAGCTCAGAGGGGGCCTTCACAGATACGCAGTATTTT. The chain carries TRBV5-1 and TRBJ2-3; 7 bases agree with TRBD1. Looked up from germline, CDR1 is SGHRS and CDR2 is YFSETQ. The V gene end was trimmed by 3 bases and the J gene end by 2 bases; junction bases not matched to a gene: 6. The length of the CDR3 is 15 residues.

The chain is built from TRBV27 and TRBJ1-1, with 7 bases that match TRBD1. This CDR3 region has 14 residues. V was clipped by 4 bases and J by 12 bases; unmatched bases: 14. Per germline, CDR1 MNHEY and CDR2 SMNVEV (reference sequence). As DNA, the CDR3 is TGTGCCAGCAGTTCCACGGGAGGGGGCACCTATTCTTTCTTT. Translated: CASSSTGGGTYSFF.

The rearrangement uses TRBV3-1 (or the pseudogene TRBV3-2) and TRBJ1-1; no reliable D call. The CDR3 consists of 14 residues. Per germline, CDR1 LGHDT and CDR2 YNNKEL (reference sequence). V was clipped by 1 base and J by 4 bases, with 10 bases between them. The CDR3 loop is CASSQGGGSTEAFF. The CDR3 region has the DNA TGTGCCAGCAGCCAAGGGGGAGGGTCCACTGAAGCTTTCTTT.

The rearrangement links TRBV3-1 (or the pseudogene TRBV3-2) to TRBJ1-2; TRBD1 aligns across 10 bases. The germline gives CDR1 LGHDT, CDR2 YNNKEL (reference sequence). The CDR3 is 13 amino acids. V lost 4 bases and J lost 10; bases outside the gene matches: 6. CDR3 amino acids: CASSLRQGADYTF. CDR3 bases: TGTGCCAGCAGCCTTAGACAGGGGGCTGACTACACCTTC.

The rearrangement links TRBV7-6 to TRBJ1-3; a weak D match, TRBD1 (6 bases). Germline CDR1 reads SGHVS; CDR2 reads FNYEAQ. V lost 8 bases to trimming and J lost 0 bases, with 14 bases between them. The CDR3 is 15 amino acids. Here the CDR3 reads CASGGGPSSGNTIYF. The CDR3 nucleotides read TGTGCCAGCGGGGGCGGCCCGAGCTCTGGAAACACCATATATTTT.

The chain links TRBV4-2 to TRBJ2-5; a weak D match, TRBD2 (5 bases). V was pared by 3 bases and J by 2 bases, with 13 bases between. Germline V gives CDR1 LGHNA, CDR2 YNFKEQ. This CDR3 spans 15 amino acids. The CDR3 loop reads CASSQYADLQETQYF. CDR3 coding DNA: TGTGCCAGCAGCCAGTACGCGGACTTACAAGAGACCCAGTACTTC.

The chain joins TRBV6-5 to TRBJ1-2; 9 positions match TRBD1. The CDR3 is made up of 13 amino acids. V shed 5 bases, J shed 6 bases, and the junction held 4 bases outside the gene matches. Germline values: CDR1 MNHEY, CDR2 SVGAGI. This CDR3 reads CASSPGTGNGYTF. DNA for the CDR3: TGTGCCAGCAGTCCCGGGACAGGGAATGGCTACACCTTC.

The chain combines TRBV11-2 with TRBJ1-1; 10 nucleotides agree with TRBD1. With V trimmed by 5 bases and J by 5 bases, 5 bases remained unmatched. The CDR3 sequence is 14 residues long. Germline V lookup: CDR1 SGHAT, CDR2 FQNNGV. The CDR3 region has the DNA TGTGCCAGCAGCCCCCGGACAGGGGGAACTGAAGCTTTCTTT. It yields the protein CASSPRTGGTEAFF.

V and J are TRBV7-6 and TRBJ2-5; tentative D call: TRBD2 (6 bases). The V gene's germline CDR1 is SGHVS and CDR2 FNYEAQ. CDR3 length: 15 amino acids. V was cut by 5 bases and J by 1 base, with 14 bases left in between. The CDR3 reads CASSVAAGGQETQYF. The CDR3 bases are TGTGCCAGCAGCGTCGCTGCCGGGGGCCAAGAGACCCAGTACTTC.

V and J are TRBV7-2 and TRBJ1-2; D is undetermined. Deletions cut 1 base from V and 4 bases from J, with 7 bases between. Per germline, CDR1 SGHTA and CDR2 FQGNSA. CDR3 length: 13 amino acids. CDR3 sequence (DNA): TGTGCCAGCAGCTTAGAAGGCGGCTATGGCTACACCTTC. Its protein product is CASSLEGGYGYTF.